Listed below are T cell receptor beta chains from one sample, sequenced in a study of early T cells in non-severe SARS-CoV-2 infection. TCRdb independently ran MiXCR on the 5' RACE reads; one entry per CDR3 protein. This table has under 70,000 distinct CDR3 sequences, 4.9% appearing once. Sequenced: whole blood. These receptors all stem from an adult who was a healthcare worker with PCR-confirmed SARS-CoV-2 infection or an uninfected control (not recorded which). Each CDR3 is given with its conserved first and last residue. The D gene is left open where the match is weak. Size is stated for part of the rows, as once, few or many counts, or as a class when the clone is expanded.

V: TRBV29-1
size: .
D: .
J: TRBJ1-3
DNA: TGCAGCGTTGAGGCGGGTAACTCTGGAAACACCATATATTTT
CDR3: CSVEAGNSGNTIYF

V: TRBV12-3/TRBV12-4
size: .
D: TRBD2
J: TRBJ2-7
DNA: TGTGCCAGCAGTTGGGGAAGCGGGAGACCCGAGCAGTACTTC
CDR3: CASSWGSGRPEQYF

V: TRBV19
size: many
D: .
J: TRBJ1-1
DNA: TGTGCCAGTAGCGCACTCGACAGGAATGAAGCTTTCTTT
CDR3: CASSALDRNEAFF

V: TRBV20-1
size: many
D: .
J: TRBJ1-1
DNA: TGCAGTGCTACAGGGGCAAGGGGCACTGAAGCTTTCTTT
CDR3: CSATGARGTEAFF

V: TRBV28
size: many
D: .
J: TRBJ1-1
DNA: TGTGCCAGCAGTCAACTCGGACGGCCTCTGAACACTGAAGCTTTCTTT
CDR3: CASSQLGRPLNTEAFF

V: TRBV7-2
size: many
D: .
J: TRBJ1-1
DNA: TGTGCCAGCAGCTTAGCTGGGCGGGTGTATGAAGCTTTCTTT
CDR3: CASSLAGRVYEAFF

V: TRBV5-4
size: many
D: .
J: TRBJ2-2
DNA: TGTGCCAGCAGCTTGGAAAAGGGGAACACCGGGGAGCTGTTTTTT
CDR3: CASSLEKGNTGELFF

V: TRBV11-2
size: many
D: .
J: TRBJ2-1
DNA: TGTGCCAGCAGCTCGCCTCAGGGGTTCCCCTACAATGAGCAGTTCTTC
CDR3: CASSSPQGFPYNEQFF

V: TRBV27
size: many
D: TRBD1
J: TRBJ1-2
DNA: TGTGCCAGCAGCCCAGGGACAGGGGGCAGGGGCTACACCTTC
CDR3: CASSPGTGGRGYTF

V: TRBV20-1
size: many
D: TRBD1
J: TRBJ1-4
DNA: TGCAGTGCTAGCCCAGGACAGGGGGCGGGCGAAAAACTGTTTTTT
CDR3: CSASPGQGAGEKLFF

V: TRBV15
size: many
D: .
J: TRBJ2-3
DNA: TGTGCCACCAGCAGAAGCGGCCTTAGCACAGATACGCAGTATTTT
CDR3: CATSRSGLSTDTQYF

V: TRBV19
size: many
D: .
J: TRBJ2-1
DNA: TGTGCCAGTAGTAGGCTCAATGAGCAGTTCTTC
CDR3: CASSRLNEQFF

V: TRBV20-1
size: few
D: .
J: TRBJ1-3
DNA: TGCAGTGCTAGAGTTAGAGTCTCTGGAAACACCATATATTTT
CDR3: CSARVRVSGNTIYF

V: TRBV20-1
size: few
D: .
J: TRBJ2-3
DNA: TGCAGTGCTAGAGACGTGGGGGGCAGCACAGATACGCAGTATTTT
CDR3: CSARDVGGSTDTQYF

V: TRBV20-1
size: many
D: .
J: TRBJ2-7
DNA: TGCAGTGCTAGAGAGCCGAGGGACTTTTACTCCTACGAGCAGTACTTC
CDR3: CSAREPRDFYSYEQYF

V: TRBV15
size: few
D: .
J: TRBJ1-4
DNA: TGTGCCACCAGCAGGCCTAGGGTATCTAATGAAAAACTGTTTTTT
CDR3: CATSRPRVSNEKLFF

V: TRBV10-3
size: .
D: .
J: TRBJ1-1
DNA: TGTGCCATCAGCGCTCAAGAGGGGAACACTGAAGCTTTCTTT
CDR3: CAISAQEGNTEAFF

V: TRBV11-2
size: many
D: .
J: TRBJ1-6
DNA: TGTGCCAGCAGCTTAGATCGGGTCGGAGGTTCACCCCTCCACTTT
CDR3: CASSLDRVGGSPLHF

V: TRBV19
size: .
D: .
J: TRBJ2-1
DNA: TGTGCCAGTAGTCCAGGTGGGAATGAGCAGTTCTTC
CDR3: CASSPGGNEQFF

V: TRBV29-1
size: many
D: .
J: TRBJ2-1
DNA: TGCAGCGTTGGACCTTCTGTTGAGCAGTTCTTC
CDR3: CSVGPSVEQFF

V: TRBV10-3
size: many
D: .
J: TRBJ1-4
DNA: TGTGCCATCAGTGATAGTGAAAAACTGTTTTTT
CDR3: CAISDSEKLFF

V: TRBV5-1
size: few
D: .
J: TRBJ2-1
DNA: TGCGCCAGCAGCTTGCTTTTCGAACTAGAAAACAATGAGCAGTTCTTC
CDR3: CASSLLFELENNEQFF

V: TRBV7-9
size: many
D: .
J: TRBJ2-6
DNA: TGTGCCAGCAGCCGGGCTGGGGCCAACGTCCTGACTTTC
CDR3: CASSRAGANVLTF

V: TRBV19
size: many
D: .
J: TRBJ1-5
DNA: TGTGCCAGTAGTACCCTCTTGAGGGGTCAGCCCCAGCATTTT
CDR3: CASSTLLRGQPQHF

V: TRBV7-2
size: many
D: .
J: TRBJ1-1
DNA: TGTGCCAGCAGCTTGGGGACGGGAAACACTGAAGCTTTCTTT
CDR3: CASSLGTGNTEAFF

V: TRBV9
size: many
D: TRBD1
J: TRBJ1-6
DNA: TGTGCCAGCAGCGCCAGGGACAGATCGGGAACCCTCCACTTT
CDR3: CASSARDRSGTLHF

V: TRBV10-3
size: few
D: .
J: TRBJ2-7
DNA: TGTGCCATCAGTGAGTCGTTACCCTCCTACGAGCAGTACTTC
CDR3: CAISESLPSYEQYF

V: TRBV20-1
size: many
D: .
J: TRBJ2-1
DNA: TGCAGTGCTAGAGATGGGGCTAGCGCGGTAGATGAGCAGTTCTTC
CDR3: CSARDGASAVDEQFF

V: TRBV6-5
size: many
D: TRBD1
J: TRBJ2-1
DNA: TGTGCCGTCCAGGGACAGGGGTACAATGAGCAGTTCTTC
CDR3: CAVQGQGYNEQFF

V: TRBV27
size: many
D: .
J: TRBJ2-2
DNA: TGTGCCAGCAGTTTATCGGGGACCTCTCCAGGGGAGCTGTTTTTT
CDR3: CASSLSGTSPGELFF

V: TRBV29-1
size: few
D: .
J: TRBJ2-5
DNA: TGCAGCGTTAGTCTACAAGAGACCCAGTACTTC
CDR3: CSVSLQETQYF

V: TRBV3-1
size: many
D: .
J: TRBJ2-6
DNA: TGTGCCAGCAGCCAAGAGGGAACCTCTGGGGCCAACGTCCTGACTTTC
CDR3: CASSQEGTSGANVLTF